This T cell receptor beta chain was documented in a study of OX40 agonist ivuxolimab in advanced cancers. The study's findings and limits: Averaging showed that CD8+ T cells had more expanded clones than CD4+ did.

Clones were sequenced by immunoSEQ multiplex PCR, and TCRdb holds only the in-frame ones, with some missing. The table includes around 80,000 clones, roughly 91% detected once. The CDR3 has 17 amino acids. From germline, CDR1 is SQVTM and CDR2 ANQGSEA. V lost 5 bases to trimming and J lost 0 bases; unmatched junction nucleotides: 7. With regard to this clone: Antigen specificity is unknown.

The chain uses TRBV29-1 and TRBJ2-6; 10 bases are a match to TRBD2. The sample consisted of CD4+ or CD8+ T cells sorted from blood, taken in a trial of the OX40 agonist ivuxolimab. The receptor was derived from an adult with an advanced solid tumor such as melanoma, head and neck, liver or kidney cancer. CDR3 nucleotide sequence: TGCAGCGTTAATCTAGCGGGAGAAGGCTCTGGGGCCAACGTCCTGACTTTC. The encoded protein is CSVNLAGEGSGANVLTF. The complete variable domain, with remaining parts taken from reference TRBV29-1 and TRBJ2-6, reads SAVISQKPSRDICQRGTSLTIQCQVDSQVTMMFWYRQQPGQSLTLIATANQGSEATYESGFVIDKFPISRPNLTFSTLTVSNMSPEDSSIYLCSVNLAGEGSGANVLTFGAGSRLTVL.